The present entry profiles one T cell receptor beta chain with its context. Germline values: CDR1 MNHEY, CDR2 SVGEGT. Trimming took 2 bases from V and 0 from J, leaving 10 bases between them. This CDR3 has 15 residues. The sample is drawn from a study of blood T cell repertoires in COVID-19. Repertoires were generated with immunoSEQ multiplex PCR, while TCRdb's copy carries only in-frame clones and drops some. The table records some 360,000 clones, around nine tenths of them present only once. Cohorts were determined from participant-reported clinical history. The TCR originated in a woman aged 25-40 years who had been exposed to COVID-19. The genes are TRBV6-2 or TRBV6-3 and TRBJ1-1; D is possibly TRBD1 (5 bases). The sequenced sample consisted of PBMCs or T cells enriched from blood (not recorded which). For the CDR3, the DNA is TGTGCCAGCAGTTACGGGTACAGGTTGAACACTGAAGCTTTCTTT. It codes for CASSYGYRLNTEAFF.